Below are 3 T cell receptor beta chains sequenced from a single sample in a study of shared clonotypes between healthy human individuals. Profiled with immunoSEQ multiplex PCR; TCRdb holds only in-frame clones, not every one. Seen here are about 2.4 million clones, around nine tenths observed once, and the top ten hold about 0.13%. The sample was naive CD4+ T cells sorted from blood. The subset is: CD45RA+ positively selected. These receptors all come from a man younger than 35 in good health.

The chain recombines TRBV2 with TRBJ2-7; a possible D gene is TRBD2 (6 bases). Trimming took 1 base from V and 4 from J, leaving 14 bases between them. Germline assignment: CDR1 SNHLY and CDR2 FYNNEI. This CDR3 comprises 15 residues. CDR3 nucleotide sequence: TGTGCCAGCAGTGAAGGTTGGACCGGGGGTTACGAGCAGTACTTC. Its translation: CASSEGWTGGYEQYF.

Comment on this clone: Other DNA sequences in the same sample also yield this CDR3. The chain carries TRBV2 and TRBJ2-7; no reliable D call. V was trimmed by 6 bases and J by 4 bases, leaving 7 bases between them. The CDR3 is 11 amino acids. CDR1 is SNHLY, CDR2 FYNNEI, per germline. CDR3 DNA sequence: TGTGCCAGCAGGGTAGTGTACGAGCAGTACTTC. The encoded protein is CASRVVYEQYF.

The chain recombines TRBV28 with TRBJ2-5, with 9 bases matching TRBD1. The CDR3 is made up of 16 amino acids. V was pared by 5 bases and J by 5 bases, with 12 bases of the junction left unmatched. The germline CDR1 and CDR2 sequences are MDHEN and SYDVKM. The CDR3 DNA sequence: TGTGCCAGCAGTGAAACGAAACAGGGGGCCGGGGAGACCCAGTACTTC. It specifies CASSETKQGAGETQYF.